This is a list of T cell receptor beta chains from one sample in a study of cytomegalovirus exposure and HLA in healthy donors. The assay was immunoSEQ multiplex PCR, and TCRdb's table has in-frame clones only and misses some. The profile shows about 130,000 clones, about 80% of them singletons. Sequencing input: PBMCs. These receptors all come from a man aged 25-45 years in good health and CMV-seronegative. The CDR3 runs from the conserved cysteine through the conserved F or W. The D gene is left open where the match is weak. Clone size, where shown, is once, few, many, or a class for clones that have expanded.

j_call: TRBJ2-7; d_call: TRBD2; clone_size: -; v_call: TRBV6-5; cdr3_length: 14; cdr3_aa: CASSYSLAEYEQCF; cdr3_nt: TGTGCCAGCAGTTACTCTCTAGCGGAATACGAGCAGTGCTTC
j_call: TRBJ2-7; d_call: TRBD1; clone_size: -; v_call: TRBV27; cdr3_length: 14; cdr3_aa: CASSLTGIGYEQYF; cdr3_nt: TGTGCCAGCAGTCTGACAGGGATCGGGTACGAGCAGTACTTC
j_call: TRBJ2-1; d_call: TRBD2; clone_size: -; v_call: TRBV9; cdr3_length: 14; cdr3_aa: CASSVSLAGIEQFF; cdr3_nt: TGTGCCAGCAGCGTTTCCCTAGCGGGAATTGAGCAGTTCTTC
j_call: TRBJ2-3; d_call: -; clone_size: -; v_call: TRBV12-2; cdr3_length: 18; cdr3_aa: CASRLSTWRERYRDTQYF; cdr3_nt: TGTGCAAGTCGATTATCGACGTGGCGGGAGAGGTACAGGGATACGCAGTATTTT
j_call: TRBJ2-2; d_call: TRBD2; clone_size: few; v_call: TRBV10-3; cdr3_length: 15; cdr3_aa: CAISGTSGSPGELFF; cdr3_nt: TGTGCCATCTCCGGGACTAGCGGGAGCCCCGGGGAGCTGTTTTTT
j_call: TRBJ2-2; d_call: TRBD2; clone_size: -; v_call: TRBV29-1; cdr3_length: 16; cdr3_aa: CSALAGLAGGTGELFF; cdr3_nt: TGCAGCGCCCTCGCCGGACTAGCGGGAGGCACCGGGGAGCTGTTTTTT
j_call: TRBJ2-3; d_call: TRBD1; clone_size: -; v_call: TRBV18; cdr3_length: 17; cdr3_aa: CASSPAGGTGGTDTQYF; cdr3_nt: TGTGCCAGCTCACCGGCCGGGGGGACAGGGGGTACAGATACGCAGTATTTT
j_call: TRBJ1-4; d_call: -; clone_size: few; v_call: TRBV19; cdr3_length: 13; cdr3_aa: CASSISRDEKLFF; cdr3_nt: TGTGCCAGTAGTATTTCGAGGGATGAAAAACTGTTTTTT
j_call: TRBJ2-5; d_call: -; clone_size: -; v_call: TRBV7-6; cdr3_length: 14; cdr3_aa: CASSLEYGQETQYF; cdr3_nt: TGTGCCAGCAGCTTAGAGTACGGCCAAGAGACCCAGTACTTC
j_call: TRBJ2-7; d_call: TRBD2; clone_size: -; v_call: TRBV4-3; cdr3_length: 15; cdr3_aa: CASSPEGSSGYEQYF; cdr3_nt: TGCGCCAGCAGCCCGGAAGGTTCTAGCGGGTACGAGCAGTACTTC
j_call: TRBJ2-1; d_call: TRBD2; clone_size: -; v_call: TRBV9; cdr3_length: 17; cdr3_aa: CASNLGLAGGSYNEQFF; cdr3_nt: TGTGCCAGCAACCTGGGACTAGCGGGAGGATCATACAATGAGCAGTTCTTC
j_call: TRBJ2-7; d_call: TRBD1; clone_size: -; v_call: TRBV7-8; cdr3_length: 15; cdr3_aa: CASSFRQGLSYEQYF; cdr3_nt: TGTGCCAGCAGCTTTCGACAGGGCCTCTCCTACGAGCAGTACTTC
j_call: TRBJ2-7; d_call: TRBD1; clone_size: -; v_call: TRBV19; cdr3_length: 15; cdr3_aa: CASSITVGGVNEQYF; cdr3_nt: TGTGCCAGTAGTATCACCGTAGGGGGCGTAAACGAGCAGTACTTC
j_call: TRBJ1-1; d_call: TRBD1; clone_size: -; v_call: TRBV27; cdr3_length: 13; cdr3_aa: CASSLTGGTEAFF; cdr3_nt: TGTGCCAGCAGTTTAACAGGGGGCACTGAAGCTTTCTTT
j_call: TRBJ1-5; d_call: -; clone_size: -; v_call: TRBV28; cdr3_length: 14; cdr3_aa: CASILGPGGQPQHF; cdr3_nt: TGTGCCAGCATCTTGGGGCCCGGCGGTCAGCCCCAGCATTTT
j_call: TRBJ1-3; d_call: -; clone_size: -; v_call: TRBV4-1; cdr3_length: 16; cdr3_aa: CASSQDGGFSGNTIYF; cdr3_nt: TGCGCCAGCAGCCAAGATGGCGGTTTTTCTGGAAACACCATATATTTT
j_call: TRBJ2-1; d_call: -; clone_size: -; v_call: TRBV5-1; cdr3_length: 15; cdr3_aa: CASSLVAESYNEQFF; cdr3_nt: TGCGCCAGCAGCTTGGTAGCGGAGTCCTACAATGAGCAGTTCTTC
j_call: TRBJ2-1; d_call: TRBD2; clone_size: -; v_call: TRBV19; cdr3_length: 14; cdr3_aa: CASSPGTSGWEQFF; cdr3_nt: TGTGCCAGTAGCCCCGGGACTAGCGGTTGGGAGCAGTTCTTC
j_call: TRBJ2-2; d_call: -; clone_size: -; v_call: TRBV12-5; cdr3_length: 15; cdr3_aa: CASGFGQLYTGELFF; cdr3_nt: TGTGCTAGTGGTTTCGGACAGCTGTACACCGGGGAGCTGTTTTTT
j_call: TRBJ2-1; d_call: -; clone_size: -; v_call: TRBV4-1; cdr3_length: 13; cdr3_aa: CASKGDNYNEQFF; cdr3_nt: TGCGCCAGCAAAGGGGATAACTACAATGAGCAGTTCTTC
j_call: TRBJ2-2; d_call: TRBD2; clone_size: -; v_call: TRBV28; cdr3_length: 18; cdr3_aa: CASSFRSGLAVYTGELFF; cdr3_nt: TGTGCCAGCAGTTTTAGGTCGGGACTAGCGGTGTACACCGGGGAGCTGTTTTTT
j_call: TRBJ1-3; d_call: -; clone_size: -; v_call: TRBV6-5; cdr3_length: 14; cdr3_aa: CASRLQGVGNTIYF; cdr3_nt: TGTGCCAGCAGACTACAGGGAGTTGGAAACACCATATATTTT
j_call: TRBJ2-1; d_call: -; clone_size: -; v_call: TRBV28; cdr3_length: 11; cdr3_aa: CASSLNGEQFF; cdr3_nt: TGTGCCAGCAGTCTAAATGGTGAGCAGTTCTTC
j_call: TRBJ2-7; d_call: -; clone_size: -; v_call: TRBV10-3; cdr3_length: 14; cdr3_aa: CAISERQVRYEQYF; cdr3_nt: TGTGCCATCAGTGAGCGGCAGGTCCGCTACGAGCAGTACTTC
j_call: TRBJ1-3; d_call: -; clone_size: -; v_call: TRBV2; cdr3_length: 14; cdr3_aa: CASSEDRPGNTIYF; cdr3_nt: TGTGCCAGCAGTGAAGACAGGCCTGGAAACACCATATATTTT
j_call: TRBJ1-2; d_call: -; clone_size: -; v_call: TRBV4-1; cdr3_length: 14; cdr3_aa: CASSLSGGTYGYTF; cdr3_nt: TGCGCCAGCAGCCTAAGCGGGGGGACCTATGGCTACACCTTC
j_call: TRBJ1-6; d_call: TRBD1; clone_size: few; v_call: TRBV6-4; cdr3_length: 14; cdr3_aa: CASSDGQENSPLHF; cdr3_nt: TGTGCCAGCAGTGACGGACAGGAAAATTCACCCCTCCACTTT
j_call: TRBJ2-3; d_call: -; clone_size: once; v_call: TRBV5-4; cdr3_length: 17; cdr3_aa: CAITGTPDFSSTDTQYF; cdr3_nt: TGTGCCATTACCGGGACTCCGGACTTCTCTAGCACAGATACGCAGTATTTT
j_call: TRBJ2-1; d_call: -; clone_size: once; v_call: TRBV6-1; cdr3_length: 15; cdr3_aa: CASSITQHSYNEQFF; cdr3_nt: TGTGCCAGCAGTATTACGCAACACTCCTACAATGAGCAGTTCTTC
j_call: TRBJ2-5; d_call: TRBD2; clone_size: -; v_call: TRBV2; cdr3_length: 13; cdr3_aa: CASGTSRLETQYF; cdr3_nt: TGTGCCAGTGGGACTAGTCGTTTGGAGACCCAGTACTTC
j_call: TRBJ1-2; d_call: TRBD1; clone_size: -; v_call: TRBV25-1; cdr3_length: 13; cdr3_aa: CASKGQGAWGYPF; cdr3_nt: TGTGCCAGTAAGGGACAGGGGGCCTGGGGCTACCCCTTC
j_call: TRBJ2-1; d_call: TRBD2; clone_size: -; v_call: TRBV27; cdr3_length: 14; cdr3_aa: CASISAGGPNEQFF; cdr3_nt: TGTGCCAGCATCTCCGCGGGAGGGCCAAATGAGCAGTTCTTC
j_call: TRBJ2-7; d_call: -; clone_size: few; v_call: TRBV6-1; cdr3_length: 14; cdr3_aa: CASRTETRSYEQYF; cdr3_nt: TGTGCCAGCAGGACCGAGACACGGTCCTACGAGCAGTACTTC
j_call: TRBJ2-1; d_call: -; clone_size: -; v_call: TRBV2; cdr3_length: 15; cdr3_aa: CASSDGAGLLDEQFF; cdr3_nt: TGTGCCAGCAGTGATGGGGCAGGGTTATTGGATGAGCAGTTCTTC
j_call: TRBJ1-5; d_call: -; clone_size: once; v_call: TRBV28; cdr3_length: 14; cdr3_aa: CASSLAGAHQPQHF; cdr3_nt: TGTGCCAGCAGTTTGGCGGGGGCCCATCAGCCCCAGCATTTT
j_call: TRBJ2-2; d_call: -; clone_size: -; v_call: TRBV5-1; cdr3_length: 13; cdr3_aa: CASNQRETGELFF; cdr3_nt: TGCGCCAGCAACCAACGGGAGACCGGGGAGCTGTTTTTT
j_call: TRBJ2-7; d_call: TRBD1; clone_size: once; v_call: TRBV30; cdr3_length: 11; cdr3_aa: CAWDRGYEQYF; cdr3_nt: TGTGCCTGGGACAGGGGCTACGAGCAGTACTTC
j_call: TRBJ1-3; d_call: -; clone_size: few; v_call: TRBV6-5; cdr3_length: 15; cdr3_aa: CASSRQALSGNTIYF; cdr3_nt: TGTGCCAGCAGCCGTCAGGCTCTTTCAGGAAACACCATATATTTT